The 16 T cell receptor beta chains below were found in one sample sequenced in a study of vaccination effects on CD4 cells after COVID-19. These receptors' antigens are unknown. Assay: immunoSEQ multiplex PCR; the TCRdb copy retains only in-frame clones and omits some. Of about 14,000 clones listed, roughly 78% are singletons. Sequencing was preceded by expansion of antigen-specific CD4+ T cells with viral peptide pools in the ViraFEST assay. Investigators separated out CD4+ T cells once around 9 days of culture had passed. PCR showed that the person got SARS-CoV-2 infection at some point between March and December 2020. Either the BNT162b2 or mRNA-1273 vaccine was given to participants in two doses. This sample comprised CD4+ T cells from PBMCs cultured with HCoV-NL63 spike peptides, obtained after COVID-19 vaccination. These TCRs come from a human donor who had a prior SARS-CoV-2 infection.

This chain links TRBV19 with TRBJ1-1; the match to TRBD1 covers 8 bases. CDR3 length equals 15 residues. Germline trimming cut 5 bases from V and 0 bases from J; bases unmatched to any gene: 5. Germline lookup yields CDR1 LNHDA and CDR2 SQIVND (reference sequence). CDR3 DNA sequence: TGTGCCAGTAGTCCCTTACAGGGGGTGAACACTGAAGCTTTCTTT. Its protein is CASSPLQGVNTEAFF.

This clone was observed once. J is TRBJ1-1 and V is TRBV2; 8 bases are shared with TRBD1. The CDR3 length is 15 residues. Germline V gives CDR1 SNHLY, CDR2 FYNNEI. V gave up 5 bases and J gave up 0 bases; unmatched junction bases: 5. CDR3 protein: CASSRQGLMNTEAFF. Written as DNA, the CDR3 is TGTGCCAGCAGTAGACAGGGGCTAATGAACACTGAAGCTTTCTTT.

The chain has TRBV10-1 and TRBJ2-1, with TRBD2 matching 7 bases. The V segment lost 9 bases and the J segment 9 bases; nucleotides outside the gene matches: 5. There are 11 residues in the CDR3. Looked up from germline, CDR1 is WNHNN and CDR2 is SYGVQD (reference sequence). For the CDR3, the DNA is TGCGCCAGACTGGTAGCGGGTGAGCAGTTCTTC. It specifies CARLVAGEQFF.

The chain couples TRBV19 to TRBJ1-2; no firm D call. Germline V gives CDR1 LNHDA, CDR2 SQIVND (reference sequence). The CDR3 loop spans 12 amino acids. Between the trimmed V and J ends, which lost 3 bases and 5 bases, there was a span of 7 bases. CDR3 in amino acids: CASSIRSYGYTF. In DNA form, the CDR3 reads TGTGCCAGTAGTATTCGCAGTTATGGCTACACCTTC.

Only a few counts were recorded for this clone. This rearrangement joins TRBV2 to TRBJ2-7; D is undetermined. The CDR3 is 11 amino acids. Per germline, CDR1 SNHLY and CDR2 FYNNEI. Trimming left V 6 bases short and J 3 bases short, with 6 bases between. CDR3: CASRRHYEQYF. CDR3 DNA: TGTGCCAGCAGAAGGCACTACGAGCAGTACTTC.

J is TRBJ2-2 and V is TRBV6-1, with 11 bases matching TRBD1. Unmatched junction bases numbered 10, after V lost 4 bases and J lost 6 bases. CDR3 length: 17 residues. From germline, CDR1 is MNHNS and CDR2 SASEGT. CDR3 coding DNA: TGTGCCAGCAGTGCCAGAGGACAGGGGGCGTTCGCCGGGGAGCTGTTTTTT. Its protein is CASSARGQGAFAGELFF.

This clone is hyperexpanded by share. This sample includes further DNA sequences coding for the same CDR3. The chain has TRBV9 and TRBJ2-1; no clear D. The V end was cut by 0 bases, the J end by 3 bases, with 1 base between. The CDR3 loop spans 12 amino acids. Germline CDR1 reads SGDLS; CDR2 reads YYNGEE. CDR3 sequence: CASSVGYNEQFF. The DNA of the CDR3 is TGTGCCAGCAGCGTAGGCTACAATGAGCAGTTCTTC. Complete variable domain (other parts from reference TRBV9 and TRBJ2-1): DSGVTQTPKHLITATGQRVTLRCSPRSGDLSVYWYQQSLDQGLQFLIQYYNGEERAKGNILERFSAQQFPDLHSELNLSSLELGDSALYFCASSVGYNEQFFGPGTRLTVL.

The chain combines TRBV9 with TRBJ2-1; TRBD2 matches 10 bases. V trimming: 2 bases; J trimming: 4 bases; junction bases outside the gene matches: 12. CDR1 and CDR2 from the germline V gene are SGDLS and YYNGEE. This CDR3 has 18 amino acids. The CDR3 bases are TGTGCCAGCAGCGTCGAGGGGGGACTAGCGAGGACTTACAATGAGCAGTTCTTC. It encodes CASSVEGGLARTYNEQFF.

This clone was seen more than once but under ten times. The rearrangement joins TRBV10-3 to TRBJ2-7, with D possibly TRBD2 on 5 matching bases. Looked up from germline, CDR1 is ENHRY and CDR2 is SYGVKD. Trimming shortened V by 6 bases and J by 2 bases, and 14 bases separated the two germline ends. The CDR3 spans 14 residues. Here the CDR3 DNA reads TGTGCCATCAGAGCGGCCGAGTCGGCCTACGAGCAGTACTTC. This translates into CAIRAAESAYEQYF.

A few counts support this clone. The rearrangement joins TRBV5-1 to TRBJ1-1; 12 nucleotides align to TRBD1. Germline CDR1 and CDR2: SGHRS and YFSETQ. CDR3 length: 16 amino acids. Unmatched junction bases numbered 7, after V lost 5 bases and J lost 2 bases. This CDR3 is CASRTGTGGFNTEAFF. DNA for the CDR3: TGCGCCAGCAGAACCGGGACAGGGGGCTTTAACACTGAAGCTTTCTTT.

In its sample, this clone was seen a few times. The chain recombines TRBV6-5 with TRBJ2-1; 12 bases match TRBD2. This CDR3 contains 12 residues. The junction had 5 bases not matched to a gene; V was cut back by 6 bases and J by 14 bases. The germline V gene has CDR1 MNHEY and CDR2 SVGAGI. For the CDR3, the DNA is TGTGCCAGCAGGGTGACTAGCGGGAGCGAGTTCTTC. It codes for CASRVTSGSEFF.

The rearrangement uses TRBV28 and TRBJ2-3, with 10 bases matching TRBD2. Germline loops: CDR1 MDHEN, CDR2 SYDVKM. V lost 6 bases to trimming and J lost 7 bases; unmatched junction nucleotides: 7. This CDR3 has 14 amino acids. CDR3 in DNA: TGTGCCAGCAGAACAAGCGGGGGGGCTTATACGCAGTATTTT. Protein: CASRTSGGAYTQYF.

The V and J genes are TRBV4-2 and TRBJ2-7; D remains unclear. This CDR3 has 13 residues. Deletions cut 4 bases from V and 6 bases from J, with 13 bases between. The germline V gene has CDR1 LGHNA and CDR2 YNFKEQ. CDR3 amino acids: CASSPLISREQYF. The CDR3 bases are TGTGCCAGCAGCCCGCTGATTTCGCGCGAGCAGTACTTC.

The chain carries TRBV7-9 and TRBJ2-3; no clear D gene. CDR3 length: 14 residues. Germline CDR1 reads SEHNR; CDR2 reads FQNEAQ (reference sequence). V was cut by 3 bases and J by 0 bases, with 7 bases left in between. Here the CDR3 reads CASSFDVSTDTQYF. In DNA form, the CDR3 reads TGTGCCAGCAGCTTCGACGTTAGCACAGATACGCAGTATTTT.

The chain links TRBV7-8 to TRBJ2-1, with 11 bases fitting TRBD2. The ends lost 1 base at V and 4 bases at J; junction bases unmatched: 3. Germline V gene lookup returns CDR1 SGHVS and CDR2 FQNEAQ. This CDR3 contains 16 residues. CDR3 residues: CASSLEGTSGYNEQFF. CDR3 coding DNA: TGTGCCAGCAGCTTAGAGGGGACTAGCGGATACAATGAGCAGTTCTTC. Drawing the rest from reference TRBV7-8 and TRBJ2-1, the complete variable domain is GAGVSQSPRYKVAKRGQDVALRCDPISGHVSLFWYQQALGQGPEFLTYFQNEAQLDKSGLPSDRFFAERPEGSVSTLKIQRTQQEDSAVYLCASSLEGTSGYNEQFFGPGTRLTVL.

V usage is TRBV10-3 and J usage is TRBJ1-6; D gene ambiguous. Deletions cut 3 bases from V and 10 bases from J, with 19 bases between. Germline V gene sequence: CDR1 ENHRY, CDR2 SYGVKD. This CDR3 spans 16 amino acids. CDR3 region: CAISDALGSRRSPLHF. The DNA of the CDR3 is TGTGCCATCAGTGACGCTTTGGGCAGCAGACGGTCACCCCTCCACTTT.